The 9 T cell receptor beta chains listed next were all sequenced from one sample in a study of blood T cell repertoires in COVID-19. The table came from immunoSEQ multiplex PCR; TCRdb's copy has only in-frame clones and leaves some out. The sample holds 70,000 to 85,000 clones, 86% seen once. The sequencing sample was made of peripheral blood. The receptor source for this set is an older woman with acute or convalescent COVID-19.

This clone has only a few counts. CDR3 DNA sequence: TGCGCCAGCAGCCATGACCGGGACAGTGGAGAAAAACTGTTTTTT. It is translated as CASSHDRDSGEKLFF. The rearrangement joins TRBV4-3 to TRBJ1-4; 7 bases align to TRBD1. The CDR3 spans 15 residues. V was pared by 3 bases and J by 8 bases, with 9 bases of the junction left unmatched. From germline, CDR1 is LGHNA and CDR2 YSLEER.

The gene calls are TRBV20-1 and TRBJ2-1; a weak D match, TRBD2 (6 bases). CDR1 is DFQATT and CDR2 is SNEGSKA in the germline V gene (reference sequence). The CDR3 is made up of 11 amino acids. The CDR3 nucleotides read TGCGGACTACCACAGAGAAATGAGCAGTTCTTC. Its translation is CGLPQRNEQFF.

J is TRBJ1-1 and V is TRBV5-4; no clear D gene. CDR3 length: 13 amino acids. The ends were cut back, 4 bases at V and 1 base at J, with 8 bases in the middle. Germline V gene sequence: CDR1 SGHNT, CDR2 YYREEE (reference sequence). The CDR3 sequence: CASSNTANTEAFF. The CDR3 bases are TGTGCCAGCAGCAATACAGCGAACACTGAAGCTTTCTTT.

The J gene is TRBJ1-5, the V gene TRBV18; the match to TRBD1 covers 7 bases. The V gene's germline CDR1 is KGHSH and CDR2 LQKENI. This CDR3 has 15 amino acids. Germline trimming cut 6 bases from V and 2 bases from J; bases unmatched to any gene: 7. CDR3 sequence: CASSPSGTGNQPQHF. DNA for the CDR3: TGTGCCAGCTCCCCCTCCGGGACAGGCAATCAGCCCCAGCATTTT.

This chain joins TRBV28 and TRBJ1-5, with D possibly matching TRBD1 (6 bases). CDR3 size: 15 residues. Germline lookup yields CDR1 MDHEN and CDR2 SYDVKM. V was cut by 10 bases and J by 8 bases, with 24 bases left in between. The CDR3: CATSGRGGMREPQHF. DNA for the CDR3: TGTGCCACCTCAGGACGGGGGGGCATGCGGGAGCCCCAGCATTTT.

The chain couples TRBV30 to TRBJ1-6; TRBD1 agrees at 8 bases. The length of the CDR3 is 17 residues. Germline values: CDR1 GTSNPN, CDR2 SVGIG (reference sequence). V lost 5 bases, J lost 9 bases, and 18 bases stayed unmatched. The CDR3 loop reads CAWGGSGGGHVGSPLHF. The CDR3 DNA reads as TGTGCCTGGGGGGGGTCAGGGGGCGGACATGTTGGTTCACCCCTCCACTTT. The entire variable domain, with the rest obtained from reference TRBV30 and TRBJ1-6, is as follows: SQTIHQWPATLVQPVGSPLSLECTVEGTSNPNLYWYRQAAGRGLQLLFYSVGIGQISSEVPQNLSASRPQDRQFILSSKKLLLSDSGFYLCAWGGSGGGHVGSPLHFGNGTRLTVT.

This clone came up a few times. The V call is TRBV7-9, the J call TRBJ2-1; D is undetermined. V shed 5 bases and J shed 5 bases, with 4 bases lying between them. The CDR3 consists of 11 residues. Germline CDR1 SEHNR, CDR2 FQNEAQ (reference sequence). CDR3 sequence: CASSINNEQFF. As DNA, the CDR3 is TGTGCCAGCAGCATTAACAATGAGCAGTTCTTC.

V is TRBV5-5 and J is TRBJ2-1; D gene unclear. The CDR3 has 14 residues. CDR1 SGHKS and CDR2 YYEKEE come from the germline V gene (reference sequence). Deletions cut 1 base from V and 8 bases from J, with 13 bases between. The CDR3 DNA reads TGTGCCAGCAGCTTGATGCAGGCCGCCGATGAGCAGTTCTTC. It codes for CASSLMQAADEQFF.

This chain connects TRBV28 to TRBJ2-7; D might be TRBD2 (6 bases). The CDR3 has 16 residues. Germline CDR1 and CDR2: MDHEN and SYDVKM. Trimming pared 6 bases from V and 5 bases from J, leaving 23 bases between. CDR3 coding DNA: TGTGCCAGCAGCCTTGGAGGGTCCGGTCTAAAGAACGAGCAGTACTTC. This encodes CASSLGGSGLKNEQYF.